Listed below are T cell receptor beta chains from one sample, sequenced in a study of shared clonotypes between healthy human individuals. Profiled with immunoSEQ multiplex PCR; TCRdb holds only in-frame clones, not every one. The sample holds 110,000 or so clones, about 63% seen once. The sample comprised memory CD8+ T cells sorted from blood. The receptors shown here come from a woman in her twenties or thirties in good health. Each CDR3 is given with its conserved first and last residue. A D gene is named only where the DNA matches it firmly. Some rows mark clone size as missing; the rest say once, few, many or name a class of expanded clone.

v_call: TRBV29-1
clone_size: -
d_call: -
j_call: TRBJ2-7
cdr3_nt: TGCAGCGTTGACAGGGAAAGCGGTCACGAGCAGTACTTC
cdr3_aa: CSVDRESGHEQYF

v_call: TRBV28
clone_size: -
d_call: TRBD1
j_call: TRBJ2-7
cdr3_nt: TGTGCCGTTAACGCCCGGGACAGGGTAATCTACGAGCAGTACTTC
cdr3_aa: CAVNARDRVIYEQYF

v_call: TRBV4-1
clone_size: -
d_call: TRBD2
j_call: TRBJ2-2
cdr3_nt: TGCGCCAGCAGCCAGACCCATAGCGGGAGGGCCGTGGAGCTGTTTTTT
cdr3_aa: CASSQTHSGRAVELFF

v_call: TRBV6-5
clone_size: -
d_call: -
j_call: TRBJ2-5
cdr3_nt: TGTGCCAGCAGTTCCCGAAACCCGGGGGGCGGGGAGACCCAGTACTTC
cdr3_aa: CASSSRNPGGGETQYF

v_call: TRBV10-2
clone_size: -
d_call: TRBD2
j_call: TRBJ2-1
cdr3_nt: TGCGCCGGACAAGCGGGAGAGGGTAATGAGCAGTTCTTC
cdr3_aa: CAGQAGEGNEQFF

v_call: TRBV10-3
clone_size: -
d_call: -
j_call: TRBJ1-5
cdr3_nt: TGTGCCATCGAGAGACGGGGTCCCCAGCATTTT
cdr3_aa: CAIERRGPQHF

v_call: TRBV18
clone_size: few
d_call: -
j_call: TRBJ2-1
cdr3_nt: TGTGCCAGCTCACGGGGGGACCCCCCGATAGCCTACAATGAGCAGTTCTTC
cdr3_aa: CASSRGDPPIAYNEQFF

v_call: TRBV19
clone_size: -
d_call: -
j_call: TRBJ1-5
cdr3_nt: TGTGCCAGTAGTGACGTTAGCAATCAGCCCCAGCATTTT
cdr3_aa: CASSDVSNQPQHF

v_call: TRBV6-1
clone_size: -
d_call: -
j_call: TRBJ2-5
cdr3_nt: TGTGCCAGCAGCGTTGGGACAAAAAGGGAGACCCAGTACTTC
cdr3_aa: CASSVGTKRETQYF

v_call: TRBV6-5
clone_size: -
d_call: -
j_call: TRBJ1-2
cdr3_nt: TGTGCCAGCAGTTATACAGCTAACTATGGCTACACCTTC
cdr3_aa: CASSYTANYGYTF

v_call: TRBV25-1
clone_size: few
d_call: TRBD2
j_call: TRBJ2-1
cdr3_nt: TGTGCCAGCAGTGCCCGCCCGGGTCGGGAGGACTCCTACAATGAGCAGTTCTTC
cdr3_aa: CASSARPGREDSYNEQFF

v_call: TRBV19
clone_size: -
d_call: -
j_call: TRBJ1-5
cdr3_nt: TGTGCCAGTAGTCCCCCCCTTAGCGCCTCGCTTAGCAATCAGCCCCAGCATTTT
cdr3_aa: CASSPPLSASLSNQPQHF

v_call: TRBV4-1
clone_size: -
d_call: -
j_call: TRBJ2-1
cdr3_nt: TGCGCCAGCAGCCTAGAGGAGGGCCTTGAGCAGTTCTTC
cdr3_aa: CASSLEEGLEQFF

v_call: TRBV5-1
clone_size: -
d_call: TRBD2
j_call: TRBJ2-7
cdr3_nt: TGCGCCAGCAGCTTGGGGACTAGCGGACCCTCCTACGAGCAGTACTTC
cdr3_aa: CASSLGTSGPSYEQYF

v_call: TRBV29-1
clone_size: -
d_call: -
j_call: TRBJ2-5
cdr3_nt: TGCAGCGCCACCACGTCTCGAGAGACCCAGTACTTC
cdr3_aa: CSATTSRETQYF

v_call: TRBV7-2
clone_size: -
d_call: -
j_call: TRBJ1-4
cdr3_nt: TGTGCCAGCAGCTTAGAGTGGTTCGGGGCAACTAATGAAAAACTGTTTTTT
cdr3_aa: CASSLEWFGATNEKLFF

v_call: TRBV7-8
clone_size: -
d_call: -
j_call: TRBJ1-5
cdr3_nt: TGTGCCAGCAGCTTAAACAGGATTAGCAATCAGCCCCAGCATTTT
cdr3_aa: CASSLNRISNQPQHF

v_call: TRBV11-2
clone_size: few
d_call: -
j_call: TRBJ2-7
cdr3_nt: TGTGCCAGCAGCTCGCTGGACTACGAGCAGTACTTC
cdr3_aa: CASSSLDYEQYF

v_call: TRBV4-2
clone_size: few
d_call: -
j_call: TRBJ2-1
cdr3_nt: TGTGCCAGCAGCGACTTTGGTGGGAATGAGCAGTTCTTC
cdr3_aa: CASSDFGGNEQFF

v_call: TRBV7-2
clone_size: -
d_call: TRBD2
j_call: TRBJ2-1
cdr3_nt: TGTGCCAGCAGCTTAGTTCCTAGCGGGAGGGGGGATGAGCAGTTCTTC
cdr3_aa: CASSLVPSGRGDEQFF

v_call: TRBV29-1
clone_size: -
d_call: -
j_call: TRBJ1-1
cdr3_nt: TGCAGCGTTGAAGTGGTCCCCACTGAAGCTTTCTTT
cdr3_aa: CSVEVVPTEAFF

v_call: TRBV28
clone_size: -
d_call: -
j_call: TRBJ2-5
cdr3_nt: TGTGCCAGCAGTTTATCGTTTGAGTATGGGGAGACCCAGTACTTC
cdr3_aa: CASSLSFEYGETQYF

v_call: TRBV10-3
clone_size: many
d_call: TRBD2
j_call: TRBJ2-7
cdr3_nt: TGTGCCAGCAGGCCGGGACTAGCGGGACGCTACGAGCAGTACTTC
cdr3_aa: CASRPGLAGRYEQYF

v_call: TRBV9
clone_size: -
d_call: -
j_call: TRBJ1-2
cdr3_nt: TGTGCCAGCAGTTTCTGGTTTCCAGGGAGAAGGAACTATGGCTACACCTTC
cdr3_aa: CASSFWFPGRRNYGYTF

v_call: TRBV20-1
clone_size: -
d_call: -
j_call: TRBJ2-7
cdr3_nt: TGCAGTGCTCTCGGAACTACCGAGCAGTACTTC
cdr3_aa: CSALGTTEQYF

v_call: TRBV7-9
clone_size: -
d_call: TRBD1
j_call: TRBJ2-1
cdr3_nt: TGTGCCAGCAGCTTCCGGACAGGGGTTGGCAATGAGCAGTTCTTC
cdr3_aa: CASSFRTGVGNEQFF

v_call: TRBV2
clone_size: -
d_call: -
j_call: TRBJ2-7
cdr3_nt: TGTGCCAGCAGGGGCACCTTGGCGGCCCGCGGGGGCTCGGGCTACGAGCAGTACTTC
cdr3_aa: CASRGTLAARGGSGYEQYF

v_call: TRBV7-9
clone_size: -
d_call: -
j_call: TRBJ2-6
cdr3_nt: TGTGCCAGCAGCTTAGGAAAGGGCAGGGCTGGGGCCAACGTCCTGACTTTC
cdr3_aa: CASSLGKGRAGANVLTF

v_call: TRBV25-1
clone_size: -
d_call: TRBD1
j_call: TRBJ2-3
cdr3_nt: TGTGCCAGCGGACAGGGCACAGATACGCAGTATTTT
cdr3_aa: CASGQGTDTQYF

v_call: TRBV30
clone_size: -
d_call: -
j_call: TRBJ1-1
cdr3_nt: TGTGCCTGGAGTACGGGACAATTGAACACTGAAGCTTTCTTT
cdr3_aa: CAWSTGQLNTEAFF

v_call: TRBV19
clone_size: -
d_call: TRBD2
j_call: TRBJ2-7
cdr3_nt: TGTGCCAGTAGACCGGGACTAGCGGGCGAGCAGTACTTC
cdr3_aa: CASRPGLAGEQYF

v_call: TRBV4-1
clone_size: -
d_call: -
j_call: TRBJ2-7
cdr3_nt: TGCGCCAGCAGCCAAGCTCCTCTCCCAACAGACGAGCAGTACTTC
cdr3_aa: CASSQAPLPTDEQYF

v_call: TRBV6-5
clone_size: -
d_call: -
j_call: TRBJ2-2
cdr3_nt: TGTGCCAGCAGTTCATGGACAGATACCGGGGAGCTGTTTTTT
cdr3_aa: CASSSWTDTGELFF

v_call: TRBV6-6
clone_size: -
d_call: -
j_call: TRBJ2-7
cdr3_nt: TGTGCCAGCAGGAACCTACGGGACTCGACCTACGAGCAGTACTTC
cdr3_aa: CASRNLRDSTYEQYF

v_call: TRBV9
clone_size: -
d_call: -
j_call: TRBJ1-2
cdr3_nt: TGTGCCAGCAACAATTACGATGGCTACACCTTC
cdr3_aa: CASNNYDGYTF

v_call: TRBV19
clone_size: -
d_call: -
j_call: TRBJ1-5
cdr3_nt: TGTGCCAGTAGTATAGCCAGCTCCGATCAGCCCCAGCATTTT
cdr3_aa: CASSIASSDQPQHF

v_call: TRBV6-6
clone_size: once
d_call: -
j_call: TRBJ2-1
cdr3_nt: TGTGCCAGCAGCCCCAACTCAGGGGTGGGCAATGAGCAGTTCTTC
cdr3_aa: CASSPNSGVGNEQFF

v_call: TRBV6-6
clone_size: many
d_call: -
j_call: TRBJ2-5
cdr3_nt: TGTGCCAGCAGTTCCGGACTTCTCGGGGAGCAGTACTTC
cdr3_aa: CASSSGLLGEQYF

v_call: TRBV7-8
clone_size: -
d_call: -
j_call: TRBJ1-2
cdr3_nt: TGTGCCAGCAGCTTAGAGAGTGGGGGGTTTTTCTATGGCTACACCTTC
cdr3_aa: CASSLESGGFFYGYTF

v_call: TRBV7-9
clone_size: -
d_call: TRBD1
j_call: TRBJ2-3
cdr3_nt: TGTGCCAGCAGCCCGACAGGGTTTAGCACAGATACGCAGTATTTT
cdr3_aa: CASSPTGFSTDTQYF

v_call: TRBV28
clone_size: -
d_call: TRBD2
j_call: TRBJ2-4
cdr3_nt: TGTGCCAGCAGTTTATGGACTAGCGCCGTAGCCAAAAACATTCAGTACTTC
cdr3_aa: CASSLWTSAVAKNIQYF

v_call: TRBV18
clone_size: -
d_call: TRBD1
j_call: TRBJ2-7
cdr3_nt: TGTGCCAGCTCACTCGGACAGGGTTCATACGAGCAGTACTTC
cdr3_aa: CASSLGQGSYEQYF

v_call: TRBV7-9
clone_size: -
d_call: -
j_call: TRBJ2-7
cdr3_nt: TGTGCCAGCAGAGTACAGGGAGACAGCTACGAGCAGTACTTC
cdr3_aa: CASRVQGDSYEQYF